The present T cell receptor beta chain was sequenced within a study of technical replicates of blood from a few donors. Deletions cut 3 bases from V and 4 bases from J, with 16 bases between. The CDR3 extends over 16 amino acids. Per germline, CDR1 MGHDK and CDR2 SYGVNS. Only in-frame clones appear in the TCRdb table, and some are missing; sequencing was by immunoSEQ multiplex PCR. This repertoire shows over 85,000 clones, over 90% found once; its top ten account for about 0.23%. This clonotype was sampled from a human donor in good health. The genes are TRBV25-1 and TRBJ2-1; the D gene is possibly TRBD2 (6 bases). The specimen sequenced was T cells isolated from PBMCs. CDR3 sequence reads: CASSDLSAGPYNEQFF. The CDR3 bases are TGTGCCAGCAGTGACCTGTCGGCGGGACCATACAATGAGCAGTTCTTC.